This record concerns one T cell receptor (beta chain) sequence. Deep was the level at which the assay was run. It was on ten immunoSEQ deep assay plates that unsorted PBMC DNA was sequenced. In the study's own analysis: ImmunoSEQ output lacked quality scores and full-length reads, limiting matched filtering. Clones were read by immunoSEQ multiplex PCR, and TCRdb kept only the in-frame ones, dropping some. The D gene and trimming were derived from the DNA, and the V and J assignments and clone size from that table. The data contain 450,000 to 650,000 clones, around 81% of them singletons. The data were taken from a study of shared clonotypes between healthy human individuals. In the study overall: Donors, aged 18 to 49, were a couple of women and three men.

With 4 bases removed from V and 11 bases from J, the gap between germline ends came to 21 bases. Per germline, CDR1 SQVTM and CDR2 ANQGSEA. The CDR3 runs to 14 residues. The receptor was isolated from a woman between 35 and 50 years old in good health. Some clones in this sample may be carry-over from other donors' samples. The source material was PBMCs. The chain links TRBV29-1 to TRBJ2-4, with D hard to call. The CDR3 protein is CSVGGQLGDGFQYF. For the CDR3, the DNA is TGCAGCGTTGGTGGGCAGCTGGGCGACGGGTTTCAGTACTTC. The complete variable domain, with remaining parts taken from reference TRBV29-1 and TRBJ2-4, reads SAVISQKPSRDICQRGTSLTIQCQVDSQVTMMFWYRQQPGQSLTLIATANQGSEATYESGFVIDKFPISRPNLTFSTLTVSNMSPEDSSIYLCSVGGQLGDGFQYFGAGTRLSVL.